This T cell receptor (beta chain) was found in a study of CD8+ T cells in alopecia areata. Looked up from germline, CDR1 is MNHEY and CDR2 is SVGAGI. This CDR3 has 15 amino acids. The V and J ends lost 0 bases and 8 bases, in that order; junction bases with no gene match: 6. cDNA prepared by RNA extraction and subsequent reverse transcription served as the template for sequencing. Here immunoSEQ multiplex PCR was the method, and the copy in TCRdb shows in-frame clones only, minus some. The sample holds approximately 300,000 clones, more than 45% seen once. As to treatment: oral pan-JAK inhibitor, 5-10 mg twice daily.

The chain is built from TRBV6-5 and TRBJ1-4; 7 bases are a match to TRBD1. This clonotype originated in a human donor with alopecia areata. The sample was CD4+ T cells sorted from blood, taken at week 24, from a patient treated with tofacitinib. CDR3 loop: CASSYSTGTGEKLFF. DNA for the CDR3: TGTGCCAGCAGTTACTCGACAGGGACGGGGGAAAAACTGTTTTTT.